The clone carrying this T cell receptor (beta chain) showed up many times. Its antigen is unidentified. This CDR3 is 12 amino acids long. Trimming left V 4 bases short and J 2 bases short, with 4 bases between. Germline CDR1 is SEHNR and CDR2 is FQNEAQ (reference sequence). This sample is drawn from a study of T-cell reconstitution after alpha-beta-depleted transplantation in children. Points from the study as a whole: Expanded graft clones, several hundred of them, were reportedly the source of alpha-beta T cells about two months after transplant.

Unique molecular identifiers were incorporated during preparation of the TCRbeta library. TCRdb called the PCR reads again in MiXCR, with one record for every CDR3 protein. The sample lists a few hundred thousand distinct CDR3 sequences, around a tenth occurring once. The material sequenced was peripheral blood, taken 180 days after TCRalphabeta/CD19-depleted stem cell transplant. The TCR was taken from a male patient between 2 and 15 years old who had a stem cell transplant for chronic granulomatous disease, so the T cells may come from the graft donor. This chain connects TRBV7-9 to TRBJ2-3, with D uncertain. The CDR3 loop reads CASSSFTDTQYF. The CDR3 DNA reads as TGTGCCAGCAGCTCGTTCACAGATACGCAGTATTTT.